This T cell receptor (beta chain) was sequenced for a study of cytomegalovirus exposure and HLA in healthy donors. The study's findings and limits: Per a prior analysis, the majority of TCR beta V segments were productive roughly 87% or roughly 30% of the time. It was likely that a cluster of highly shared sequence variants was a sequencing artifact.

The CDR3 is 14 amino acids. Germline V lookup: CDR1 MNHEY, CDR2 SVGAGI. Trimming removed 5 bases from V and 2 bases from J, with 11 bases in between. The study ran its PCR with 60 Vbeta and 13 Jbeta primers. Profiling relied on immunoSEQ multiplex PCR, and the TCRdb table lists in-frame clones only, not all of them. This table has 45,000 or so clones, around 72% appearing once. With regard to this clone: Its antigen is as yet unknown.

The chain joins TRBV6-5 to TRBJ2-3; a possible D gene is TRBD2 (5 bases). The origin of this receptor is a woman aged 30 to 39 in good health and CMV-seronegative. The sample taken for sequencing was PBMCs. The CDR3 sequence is CASSRTGVTDTQYF. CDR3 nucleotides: TGTGCCAGCAGTCGTACCGGGGTCACAGATACGCAGTATTTT.